A selection of T cell receptor beta chains follows, all from one sample in a study of tumor-infiltrating lymphocytes in primary liver carcinoma. From the multiplex PCR reads, TCRdb called clonotypes with MiXCR, one entry per CDR3 protein. The sample includes around 79,000 distinct CDR3 sequences, approximately 70% of them seen just once. Sequencing was done on a sample of tumor-adjacent normal liver tissue. The receptors come from a man between 40 and 49 years old with primary liver carcinoma and hepatitis B virus infection. The CDR3 runs from the conserved cysteine through the conserved F or W. A D gene is named only where the DNA matches it firmly. Clone size is stated in some rows and not others, as once, few, many or a class when expanded.

few | TRBJ2-3 | TRBD2 | TRBV7-8 | CASSLAAGVAQATQYF | TGTGCCAGCAGCTTAGCGGCGGGGGTAGCTCAGGCCACGCAGTATTTT
once | TRBJ1-3 | TRBD1 | TRBV4-3 | CASSQDGGRGYGNTMYF | TGCGCCAGCAGCCAAGATGGCGGCAGGGGGTATGGAAACACCATGTACTTT
. | TRBJ1-2 | TRBD1 | TRBV12-3/TRBV12-4 | CASTSVGTGTYGYTF | TGTGCCAGCACTTCAGTCGGGACAGGGACCTATGGCTACACCTTC
. | TRBJ1-2 | TRBD1 | TRBV4-1 | CASSQTDRDYGYTF | TGCGCCAGCAGCCAGACCGACAGGGATTATGGCTACACCTTC
. | TRBJ1-5 | . | TRBV28 | CASSSVGFNQPQHF | TGTGCCAGCAGTTCGGTGGGGTTCAATCAGCCCCAGCATTTT
. | TRBJ2-5 | . | TRBV6-1 | CASCDLQGNQETQYF | TGTGCCAGCTGTGATCTGCAGGGCAACCAAGAGACCCAGTACTTC
. | TRBJ1-2 | . | TRBV6-2/TRBV6-3 | CASGLFNYGYTF | TGTGCCAGCGGACTGTTTAACTATGGCTACACCTTC
once | TRBJ1-6 | . | TRBV4-3 | CANSQDWYSPLHF | TGCGCCAACAGCCAAGATTGGTATTCACCCCTCCACTTT
. | TRBJ2-7 | . | TRBV6-5 | CASELGHSYYEQYF | TGTGCCAGTGAGTTGGGACATAGTTACTACGAGCAGTACTTC
. | TRBJ2-7 | . | TRBV12-3/TRBV12-4 | CASSSGWAISYELYF | TGTGCCAGCAGTTCAGGGTGGGCCATATCCTACGAGCTGTACTTC
. | TRBJ2-1 | TRBD2 | TRBV11-2 | CTSSPASGAGLSSYNEQFF | TGTACCAGCAGCCCAGCTAGCGGAGCTGGCCTAAGCTCCTACAATGAGCAGTTCTTC
. | TRBJ2-3 | . | TRBV11-1 | CASSSGGSFVGTRTDTQYF | TGTGCCAGCAGCTCTGGGGGAAGCTTTGTTGGAACCCGCACAGATACGCAGTATTTT
. | TRBJ2-7 | TRBD2 | TRBV6-1 | CAISLPGLAGGDEQYF | TGTGCCATCAGTCTCCCGGGACTAGCGGGAGGCGACGAGCAGTACTTC
once | TRBJ1-5 | . | TRBV4-1 | CASIQVAANQPQHF | TGCGCCAGCATCCAAGTGGCCGCCAATCAGCCCCAGCATTTT
. | TRBJ2-3 | TRBD1 | TRBV29-1 | CSVRRNWDSGTDTQYF | TGCAGCGTTAGGAGGAACTGGGACAGTGGCACGGATACGCAGTATTTT
many | TRBJ2-7 | . | TRBV6-5 | CASSYSNYPHYEQYF | TGTGCCAGCAGTTACTCGAATTACCCGCACTACGAGCAGTACTTC
medium-sized | TRBJ2-1 | . | TRBV4-1 | CASSQERNEQFF | TGCGCCAGCAGCCAAGAAAGAAATGAGCAGTTCTTC
many | TRBJ2-3 | TRBD1 | TRBV29-1 | CSGGQGAVTDTQYF | TGCAGCGGGGGACAGGGGGCGGTCACAGATACGCAGTATTTT
few | TRBJ1-1 | . | TRBV6-1 | CASRILGNTEAFF | TGTGCCAGCAGGATACTTGGGAACACTGAAGCCTTCTTT
few | TRBJ2-7 | . | TRBV11-2 | CASSQTETGLYEQYF | TGTGCCAGCAGCCAAACCGAGACAGGACTGTACGAGCAGTACTTC
. | TRBJ2-7 | . | TRBV4-3 | CASSREWGYSSSCEQYF | TGCGCCAGCAGCCGAGAGTGGGGGTACTCTTCCTCCTGCGAGCAGTACTTC
once | TRBJ2-3 | . | TRBV12-3/TRBV12-4 | CASSPPGCGQPQYF | TGTGCCAGCAGTCCCCCAGGGTGCGGTCAGCCCCAGTATTTT
. | TRBJ1-1 | . | TRBV28 | CASNTTGPMFKIYTEAFF | TGTGCCAGCAACACGACGGGCCCTATGTTTAAAATCTACACTGAAGCTTTCTTT
. | TRBJ2-2 | TRBD1 | TRBV4-1 | CAGNDLDRGLTGGLFF | TGCGCCGGCAACGATCTGGACAGGGGTTTAACCGGGGGGCTGTTTTTT
. | TRBJ2-3 | TRBD2 | TRBV12-5 | CACGRAGDGPDTQYF | TGTGCTTGTGGCAGAGCGGGAGATGGTCCAGATACGCAGTATTTT
many | TRBJ2-3 | . | TRBV5-6 | CASSSQDTQYF | TGTGCCAGCAGCTCCCAAGATACGCAGTATTTT
many | TRBJ2-2 | . | TRBV14 | CASSQDSPGWSTGELFF | TGTGCCAGCAGCCAAGATTCCCCGGGTTGGAGCACCGGGGAGCTGTTTTTT
. | TRBJ2-1 | . | TRBV6-1 | CATSEREIKQFF | TGTGCCACCAGTGAACGCGAGATAAAGCAGTTTTTC
. | TRBJ1-3 | . | TRBV11-1 | CTSSSIRDHGNTIYF | TGTACCAGCAGCTCGATCCGTGATCATGGAAACACCATATATTTT
once | TRBJ2-2 | TRBD1 | TRBV6-5 | CASSFETGGKFGELFF | TGTGCCAGCAGTTTCGAGACAGGGGGCAAGTTCGGGGAGCTGTTTTTT
. | TRBJ1-1 | . | TRBV4-1 | CASRGLRTEAFF | TGTGCCAGCAGAGGGCTGCGGACTGAAGCTTTCTTT
. | TRBJ2-1 | . | TRBV5-6 | CASSLAGEGSYNEQFF | TGTGCCAGCAGCTTGGCGGGTGAAGGCTCCTACAATGAGCAATTCTTC
. | TRBJ2-1 | . | TRBV11-2 | CASSYSSTIGKGGGFF | TGTGCCAGCAGCTACTCTTCGACTATCGGGAAGGGAGGCGGGTTCTTC
. | TRBJ2-7 | . | TRBV29-1 | CSVEEERDGSYEYYF | TGTAGCGTTGAAGAAGAACGGGACGGGAGCTACGAGTACTACTTC
. | TRBJ1-2 | . | TRBV4-2 | CASSQDVEGTYGYTF | TGTGCCAGCAGCCAAGATGTCGAGGGTACCTATGGCTACACCTTC
. | TRBJ2-2 | TRBD2 | TRBV10-2 | CASSEAKGLAGVTGELFF | TGCGCCAGCAGTGAGGCTAAGGGACTAGCGGGAGTCACGGGGGAGCTGTTTTTT
few | TRBJ1-2 | TRBD1 | TRBV9 | CASSVGGQANYGYTF | TGTGCCAGCAGCGTAGGAGGACAGGCTAACTATGGCTACACCTTC
few | TRBJ2-7 | . | TRBV6-2/TRBV6-3 | CASRSYYEQYF | TGTGCCAGCAGATCTTACTACGAGCAGTACTTC
many | TRBJ2-7 | TRBD2 | TRBV11-2 | CASTTPGREARGEQYF | TGTGCCAGCACGACTCCTGGGCGGGAGGCAAGGGGGGAGCAGTACTTC
. | TRBJ2-7 | . | TRBV6-6 | CASRSSREISYEQYF | TGTGCAAGCCGTTCTAGCCGGGAGATCTCCTACGAGCAGTACTTC
. | TRBJ2-7 | . | TRBV4-3 | CASSTGDGHGQYF | TGCGCCAGCTCAACGGGGGACGGCCACGGGCAGTACTTC
. | TRBJ2-1 | . | TRBV20-1 | CSAQGRGDEQFF | TGCAGTGCTCAGGGCAGGGGCGATGAGCAGTTCTTC
. | TRBJ2-7 | . | TRBV7-2 | CASSTIPGSYEQYF | TGTGCCAGCAGCACCATCCCAGGCTCCTACGAGCAGTACTTC
. | TRBJ2-7 | TRBD1 | TRBV11-2 | CASGLKILGQVTYEHYF | TGTGCCAGCGGCTTAAAGATCTTAGGACAGGTAACCTACGAGCACTACTTC
many | TRBJ2-2 | . | TRBV6-1 | CASSEALLGGANTGELFF | TGTGCCAGCAGTGAAGCGCTTCTAGGGGGAGCGAACACCGGGGAGCTGTTTTTT
. | TRBJ2-7 | TRBD1 | TRBV6-2/TRBV6-3 | CVSGWRSGTGGFKNLEQYF | TGTGTCAGCGGTTGGCGATCGGGGACAGGGGGCTTCAAGAACCTGGAGCAGTACTTC
. | TRBJ2-2 | . | TRBV11-2 | CVSSLVRVPQDTGELLF | TGTGTCAGCAGCCTAGTGCGGGTCCCTCAGGACACCGGGGAACTGCTTTTT
few | TRBJ2-5 | . | TRBV30 | CAWSRGLVQETQYF | TGTGCCTGGAGTAGGGGACTGGTCCAAGAGACCCAGTACTTC
many | TRBJ2-3 | TRBD2 | TRBV30 | CAWRRREVSTDTQYF | TGTGCCTGGAGAAGGCGGGAGGTTAGCACAGATACGCAGTATTTT
medium-sized | TRBJ2-2 | TRBD1 | TRBV4-1 | CASSLPRTGANTGELFF | TGCGCCAGCAGCCTACCCCGGACAGGGGCGAACACCGGGGAGCTGTTTTTT
many | TRBJ2-5 | TRBD2 | TRBV7-9 | CASSLWTSIVETQYF | TGTGCCAGCAGCTTGTGGACTAGCATTGTAGAGACCCAGTACTTC
few | TRBJ1-4 | TRBD1 | TRBV11-2 | CTSSLDPTGVKKLFF | TGTACCAGCAGCTTAGACCCGACAGGGGTTAAAAAACTGTTTTTT